The rows below give T cell receptor beta chains drawn from one sample of a study of neurological immune-mediated disorders. TCRdb itself ran the 5' RACE reads through MiXCR, one entry per CDR3 protein. The data contain about 31,000 distinct CDR3 sequences, around 4% of them seen just once; the ten biggest clones take up around 27%. Sample: CD4+ T cells from blood. Receptors originate from a middle-aged woman in good health. Each CDR3 is given with its conserved first and last residue. Each record gives: clone size, V gene, D gene, J gene, CDR3 protein, CDR3 DNA. A D gene is named only where the DNA matches it firmly. The listing skips clone size in some rows; elsewhere it reads once, few, many or a size class.

size: many; V: TRBV5-1; D: NA; J: TRBJ2-5; CDR3: CASSSGIVFGGSETQYF; DNA: TGCGCCAGCAGCTCGGGGATAGTATTCGGGGGTTCAGAGACCCAGTACTTC
size: many; V: TRBV20-1; D: NA; J: TRBJ2-5; CDR3: CSARIGPETQYF; DNA: TGCAGTGCTAGGATCGGGCCAGAGACCCAGTACTTC
size: many; V: TRBV6-2/TRBV6-3; D: NA; J: TRBJ1-1; CDR3: CASSFPTGSVGPRMNTEAFF; DNA: TGTGCCAGCAGTTTTCCCACAGGGTCGGTGGGTCCAAGAATGAACACTGAAGCTTTCTTT
size: many; V: TRBV5-1; D: TRBD2; J: TRBJ2-7; CDR3: CASSLGGGSEQYF; DNA: TGCGCCAGCAGCTTGGGGGGGGGGTCCGAGCAGTACTTC
size: many; V: TRBV5-1; D: NA; J: TRBJ2-2; CDR3: CASSLDGELFF; DNA: TGCGCCAGCAGCTTGGACGGGGAGCTGTTTTTT
size: medium-sized; V: TRBV9; D: TRBD2; J: TRBJ2-7; CDR3: CASSPQPTSPHIEQYF; DNA: TGTGCCAGCAGCCCCCAGCCGACTAGCCCCCATATCGAGCAGTACTTC
size: many; V: TRBV5-4; D: NA; J: TRBJ2-1; CDR3: CASSLGQPTYNEQFF; DNA: TGTGCCAGCAGCTTGGGACAGCCGACCTACAATGAGCAGTTCTTC
size: many; V: TRBV6-1; D: NA; J: TRBJ2-5; CDR3: CASRNRFQETQYF; DNA: TGTGCCAGCCGGAACAGGTTCCAAGAGACCCAGTACTTC
size: many; V: TRBV7-9; D: NA; J: TRBJ2-1; CDR3: CASSLVRGIYNEQFF; DNA: TGTGCCAGCAGCTTAGTTCGAGGCATTTACAATGAGCAGTTCTTC
size: many; V: TRBV10-3; D: TRBD2; J: TRBJ2-3; CDR3: CATSSGRKPDTQYF; DNA: TGTGCCACCTCTAGCGGGAGAAAACCAGATACGCAGTATTTT
size: many; V: TRBV5-1; D: TRBD2; J: TRBJ2-5; CDR3: CASSLSLAGGPQETQYF; DNA: TGCGCCAGCAGCTTGAGCCTAGCGGGAGGTCCACAAGAGACCCAGTACTTC
size: many; V: TRBV6-6; D: TRBD1; J: TRBJ2-7; CDR3: CASRAGTGANYEQYF; DNA: TGTGCCAGCAGAGCCGGGACAGGGGCCAACTACGAGCAGTACTTC
size: many; V: TRBV3-1; D: TRBD1; J: TRBJ2-7; CDR3: CASSHSDRAVYEQYF; DNA: TGTGCCAGCAGCCATTCGGACAGGGCCGTCTACGAGCAGTACTTC
size: many; V: TRBV20-1; D: NA; J: TRBJ2-1; CDR3: CSARDWAGATYNEQFF; DNA: TGCAGTGCTAGAGATTGGGCGGGGGCTACCTACAATGAGCAGTTCTTC
size: many; V: TRBV2; D: NA; J: TRBJ2-5; CDR3: CASRHGTDQETQYF; DNA: TGTGCCAGCAGGCACGGGACGGACCAAGAGACCCAGTACTTC
size: NA; V: TRBV12-3/TRBV12-4; D: TRBD1; J: TRBJ2-1; CDR3: CASRDQTGMFLNEQFF; DNA: TGTGCCAGCAGGGACCAGACAGGGATGTTTTTGAATGAGCAGTTCTTC
size: many; V: TRBV18; D: NA; J: TRBJ1-4; CDR3: CASSPTATNEKLFF; DNA: TGTGCCAGCTCACCAACAGCAACTAATGAAAAACTGTTTTTT
size: many; V: TRBV12-3/TRBV12-4; D: NA; J: TRBJ2-7; CDR3: CASSAFRTPDEQYF; DNA: TGTGCCAGCAGTGCCTTCAGAACACCGGACGAGCAGTACTTC
size: many; V: TRBV27; D: TRBD2; J: TRBJ2-7; CDR3: CASSWSGRAYEQYF; DNA: TGTGCCAGCAGTTGGAGCGGGAGGGCCTACGAGCAGTACTTC
size: many; V: TRBV11-2; D: NA; J: TRBJ1-6; CDR3: CASSPWGSPLHF; DNA: TGTGCCAGCAGCCCCTGGGGGTCACCCCTCCACTTT
size: many; V: TRBV4-1; D: NA; J: TRBJ1-1; CDR3: CASSQDLGRRGRDTEAFF; DNA: TGCGCCAGCAGCCAAGATCTAGGGAGGCGGGGGAGAGACACTGAAGCTTTCTTT
size: many; V: TRBV18; D: NA; J: TRBJ2-5; CDR3: CASSPGMETQYF; DNA: TGTGCCAGCTCACCAGGGATGGAGACCCAGTACTTC
size: many; V: TRBV9; D: TRBD1; J: TRBJ2-7; CDR3: CASSVATGNYEQYF; DNA: TGTGCCAGCAGCGTAGCGACAGGGAACTACGAGCAGTACTTC
size: many; V: TRBV5-1; D: NA; J: TRBJ1-1; CDR3: CASSQQGTEAFF; DNA: TGCGCCAGCAGCCAACAGGGCACTGAAGCTTTCTTT
size: many; V: TRBV12-3/TRBV12-4; D: TRBD1; J: TRBJ1-5; CDR3: CASSPGGPQHF; DNA: TGTGCCAGCAGTCCAGGGGGACCCCAGCATTTT
size: many; V: TRBV7-2; D: TRBD2; J: TRBJ2-7; CDR3: CASSLIAGSYEQYF; DNA: TGTGCCAGCAGCTTAATAGCGGGTTCCTACGAGCAGTACTTC
size: many; V: TRBV15; D: NA; J: TRBJ2-1; CDR3: CATSRDVGDRSNEQFF; DNA: TGTGCCACCAGCAGAGATGTGGGAGATCGCTCCAATGAGCAGTTCTTC
size: many; V: TRBV27; D: TRBD1; J: TRBJ1-5; CDR3: CASRLEDRVGPQHF; DNA: TGTGCCAGCAGGCTGGAGGACAGGGTCGGGCCCCAGCATTTT
size: NA; V: TRBV18; D: TRBD1; J: TRBJ1-1; CDR3: CASSPGSGGNAEAFF; DNA: TGTGCCAGCTCACCCGGCTCAGGGGGGAACGCTGAAGCTTTCTTT
size: many; V: TRBV9; D: NA; J: TRBJ1-1; CDR3: CASSVEMGDGGIVTEAFF; DNA: TGTGCCAGCAGCGTAGAGATGGGTGATGGGGGGATAGTGACTGAAGCTTTCTTT
size: many; V: TRBV20-1; D: TRBD1; J: TRBJ2-7; CDR3: CSATNRGREQYF; DNA: TGCAGTGCTACGAACAGGGGCAGGGAGCAGTACTTC
size: medium-sized; V: TRBV12-3/TRBV12-4; D: NA; J: TRBJ2-4; CDR3: CASSFAGAKNIQYF; DNA: TGTGCCAGCAGTTTTGCTGGGGCCAAAAACATTCAGTACTTC
size: many; V: TRBV7-3; D: NA; J: TRBJ2-7; CDR3: CASSRGGAVGEQYF; DNA: TGTGCCAGCAGCCGAGGGGGGGCGGTGGGAGAGCAGTACTTC
size: many; V: TRBV28; D: NA; J: TRBJ1-6; CDR3: CASRQSRGWGTLPPLHF; DNA: TGTGCCAGCAGGCAATCCCGCGGGTGGGGAACTTTGCCACCCCTCCACTTT
size: many; V: TRBV5-6; D: TRBD2; J: TRBJ2-3; CDR3: CASSQRTSADTQYF; DNA: TGTGCCAGCAGCCAAAGGACTAGCGCAGATACGCAGTATTTT
size: many; V: TRBV27; D: TRBD1; J: TRBJ2-4; CDR3: CASLGTGGIQYF; DNA: TGTGCCAGCTTGGGGACAGGCGGCATTCAGTACTTC
size: many; V: TRBV6-5; D: NA; J: TRBJ2-3; CDR3: CASSVDRLDTQYF; DNA: TGTGCCAGCAGTGTAGACAGGCTAGATACGCAGTATTTT
size: many; V: TRBV6-1; D: NA; J: TRBJ2-2; CDR3: CASSGGAGGTGELFF; DNA: TGTGCCAGCAGCGGCGGGGCAGGGGGTACCGGGGAGCTGTTTTTT
size: many; V: TRBV19; D: TRBD1; J: TRBJ1-5; CDR3: CASSVGQMENQPQHF; DNA: TGTGCCAGTAGTGTGGGACAGATGGAGAATCAGCCCCAGCATTTT
size: many; V: TRBV5-1; D: NA; J: TRBJ2-6; CDR3: CASTQTSGANVLTF; DNA: TGCGCCAGCACCCAGACCTCTGGGGCCAACGTCCTGACTTTC
size: many; V: TRBV6-1; D: NA; J: TRBJ2-7; CDR3: CATQFARGTYEQYF; DNA: TGTGCCACCCAGTTCGCCAGGGGAACCTACGAGCAGTACTTC
size: many; V: TRBV2; D: TRBD1; J: TRBJ2-7; CDR3: CASRRGTGLIDYEQYF; DNA: TGTGCCAGCAGACGAGGGACAGGCCTTATTGACTACGAGCAGTACTTC
size: many; V: TRBV5-1; D: NA; J: TRBJ1-2; CDR3: CASSLVSGANYGYTF; DNA: TGCGCCAGCAGCTTGGTTTCCGGAGCTAACTATGGCTACACCTTC
size: NA; V: TRBV6-6; D: NA; J: TRBJ1-1; CDR3: CANHLRGDTEGFF; DNA: TGTGCCAACCACCTAAGGGGGGACACTGAAGGTTTCTTT
size: many; V: TRBV12-3/TRBV12-4; D: NA; J: TRBJ1-1; CDR3: CASNRLIVDYYTEAFF; DNA: TGTGCCAGCAACCGCCTGATCGTCGATTACTACACTGAAGCTTTCTTT